This entry features one TCR beta chain sequence. The data originate from a study of cytomegalovirus exposure and HLA in healthy donors. The CDR3 runs 17 residues. Germline-derived CDR1 and CDR2 are SGHRS and YFSETQ. V was cut by 3 bases and J by 3 bases, with 21 bases left in between. Amplification used 60 Vbeta primers and 13 Jbeta primers. Some clones are missing from TCRdb's copy, which holds only in-frame ones; the method was immunoSEQ multiplex PCR. Of under 200,000 clones listed, more than 60% were seen once; the top ten hold around 1.5%. This chain joins TRBV5-1 and TRBJ1-1; tentative D call: TRBD1 (5 bases). The specimen was PBMCs. This sequence originates from a woman in her twenties or thirties in good health and CMV-seronegative. DNA for the CDR3: TGCGCCAGCAGCTGGGGCCGAGGCGCCGGAGGGGACACTGAAGCTTTCTTT. The encoded protein is CASSWGRGAGGDTEAFF.